These 26 T cell receptor beta chains were sequenced from one sample in a study of tumor and adjacent non-tumor tissue in lung cancer. RNA was extracted from bulk tissue without any cell sorting. This non-tumor lung sample came from over 3 cm beyond the tumor edge. Three rounds of nested PCR, following a modified ARM-PCR protocol, produced the TCRbeta library. TCRdb independently ran MiXCR on the multiplex PCR reads; one entry per CDR3 protein. The sample includes about 67,000 distinct CDR3 sequences, more than 65% of them seen just once. The specimen was distant non-tumor lung tissue. Every receptor here comes from a man between 60 and 75 years old with non-small cell lung cancer.

As regards this clonotype: Because the CDR3 is missing its conserved closing phenylalanine or tryptophan, this is likely a read error. The chain combines TRBV6-6 with TRBJ2-3; weak D call: TRBD2 (7 bases). This CDR3 spans 13 amino acids. CDR1 is MNHNY and CDR2 is SVGAGI in the germline V gene (reference sequence). The V end was cut by 10 bases, the J end by 6 bases, with 17 bases between. CDR3 nucleotides: TGTGCCACCACACCGGGGGGCGAGGATACGCAGTATCTT. Its translation is CATTPGGEDTQYL.

Notes on this clonotype: A junction end diverges from the germline sequence, so it may reflect a read error. The chain couples TRBV6-5 to TRBJ1-1, with D hard to call. The germline V gene has CDR1 MNHEY and CDR2 SVGAGI. The CDR3 has 15 amino acids. The CDR3 spells CASSYDGQVSTEDFF. Here the CDR3 DNA reads TGTGCCAGCAGTTACGACGGTCAGGTATCCACTGAAGATTTCTTT.

In regard to this clonotype: An end of the junction differs from the germline gene, which may be a read error. J is TRBJ2-3 and V is TRBV13, with D possibly TRBD1 on 6 matching bases. CDR1 and CDR2 from the germline V gene are PRHDT and FYEKMQ (reference sequence). The CDR3 loop spans 15 amino acids. The CDR3 is CASSLARQNRDMQYF. CDR3 nucleotides: TGTGCCAGCAGCTTAGCGAGACAGAACAGGGATATGCAGTATTTT.

The chain links TRBV6-1 to TRBJ2-7, with D perhaps TRBD2 (6 bases). Per the germline V gene, CDR1 is MNHNS and CDR2 is SASEGT. V was cut by 11 bases and J by 2 bases, with 16 bases left in between. There are 13 residues in the CDR3. The CDR3 loop reads CARREPTAYEQYF. The CDR3 coding sequence is TGTGCCCGCCGGGAGCCCACAGCCTACGAGCAGTACTTC.

This clonotype was detected many times. This chain connects TRBV13 to TRBJ2-7; 7 nucleotides match TRBD1. The V and J ends lost 5 bases and 10 bases, in that order; junction bases with no gene match: 14. This CDR3 comprises 14 residues. Germline V lookup: CDR1 PRHDT, CDR2 FYEKMQ (reference sequence). CDR3 in DNA: TGTGCCAGCAGCCAAGGACAGGCCCAAACGGGACAGTACTTC. Encoded protein: CASSQGQAQTGQYF. The entire variable domain, with the rest obtained from reference TRBV13 and TRBJ2-7, is as follows: AAGVIQSPRHLIKEKRETATLKCYPIPRHDTVYWYQQGPGQDPQFLISFYEKMQSDKGSIPDRFSAQQFSDYHSELNMSSLELGDSALYFCASSQGQAQTGQYFGPGTRLTVT.

The genes are TRBV19 and TRBJ2-2; D unclear. Per the germline V gene, CDR1 is LNHDA and CDR2 is SQIVND (reference sequence). Trimming pared 3 bases from V and 1 base from J, leaving 9 bases between. The CDR3 sequence is 15 residues long. The CDR3 DNA sequence: TGTGCCAGTAGTATCTACGGAATGAACACCGGGGAGCTGTTTTTT. Its translation: CASSIYGMNTGELFF.

About this clonotype itself: The junction departs from the called germline gene at one end, perhaps through a read error. The chain joins TRBV12-3 or TRBV12-4 to TRBJ2-7; D is possibly TRBD2 (5 bases). CDR3 size: 13 residues. DNA of the CDR3: TGTGTCAGCAGAGACGAATATGACTATGAGCAGTACTTC. Encoded protein: CVSRDEYDYEQYF.

As for this clonotype: The junction shows a germline mismatch at one end, possibly a read error. The V call is TRBV4-1, the J call TRBJ2-1; 7 nucleotides align to TRBD2. Per the germline V gene, CDR1 is MGHRA and CDR2 is YSYEKL. The CDR3 is made up of 17 amino acids. CDR3 sequence: CASSQDFRGDYYDEQFF. CDR3 coding DNA: TGCGCCAGCAGCCAAGATTTTCGCGGGGACTACTACGATGAGCAGTTCTTC.

Remarks on this clonotype: In this CDR3 the conserved last residue, phenylalanine or tryptophan, is missing, so a read error is likely. The chain joins TRBV4-2 to TRBJ2-7; TRBD1 matches 9 bases. Germline-derived CDR1 and CDR2 are LGHNA and YNFKEQ. The CDR3 sequence is 14 residues long. CDR3 protein: CASSQTGGRDEQYS. In DNA form, the CDR3 reads TGTGCTAGCAGCCAGACAGGGGGTAGGGACGAGCAGTACTCC.

In the case of this clonotype: At one end the junction does not follow the germline gene, possibly because of a read error. This chain uses TRBV6-1 with TRBJ1-5; D unclear. CDR1 is MNHNS and CDR2 is SASEGT in the germline V gene. CDR3 length: 16 amino acids. The CDR3 sequence is CASSPGPYDSNRPQHF. The DNA for the CDR3 is TGTGCCAGCAGCCCTGGACCCTATGATAGCAATCGGCCCCAGCATTTT.

This clonotype was recorded only once. Relative to the germline gene, one junction end is altered; a read error may explain this. J is TRBJ2-1 and V is TRBV14, with TRBD2 matching over 7 bases. Looked up from germline, CDR1 is SGHDN and CDR2 is FVKESK. This CDR3 is 15 amino acids long. The CDR3: CPSSKIGLEYNEKFF. For the CDR3, the DNA is TGTCCCAGCAGCAAAATCGGACTAGAGTACAATGAGAAGTTCTTC.

With regard to this clonotype: The conserved phenylalanine or tryptophan normally closing the CDR3 is absent here, so this likely arose from a read error. This sequence joins TRBV11-1 and TRBJ2-3; D tentatively reads TRBD1 or TRBD2 (5 bases each). V dropped 6 bases and J dropped 2 bases, with 15 bases sitting between them. CDR3 length equals 15 residues. Germline V gene lookup returns CDR1 SGHAT and CDR2 FQDESV (reference sequence). In nucleotides, the CDR3 is TGTGCCAGCAGTCCCGGGGCAGGATTCACAGATACGCAGTATTCT. Translation: CASSPGAGFTDTQYS.

As to this clonotype: A much bigger clone sits one base away, suggesting this may be a read error. The chain couples TRBV30 to TRBJ1-1; 7 bases are a match to TRBD1. This CDR3 region has 9 residues. With V trimmed by 8 bases and J by 11 bases, 5 bases remained unmatched. Germline V gene data show CDR1 as GTSNPN and CDR2 as SVGIG (reference sequence). CDR3 sequence (DNA): TGTGCCGGGGGCAGGGGGGCTTTCTTT. This encodes CAGGRGAFF.

Details on this clonotype: This is likely a read error, given that the CDR3 carries no conserved phenylalanine or tryptophan at its end. The chain employs TRBV19 and TRBJ1-5, with no clear D. This CDR3 region has 15 residues. From germline, CDR1 is LNHDA and CDR2 SQIVND (reference sequence). V was cut by 3 bases and J by 0 bases, with 9 bases left in between. The CDR3 here is CASSMGMASNQPQHS. As DNA, the CDR3 is TGTGCCAGTAGTATGGGGATGGCTAGCAATCAGCCCCAGCATTCT.

About this clonotype itself: Being one base from a much bigger clone, this may be a read error. V is TRBV7-9 and J is TRBJ2-1, with D hard to call. This CDR3 is built from 10 residues. Germline CDR1 reads SEHNR; CDR2 reads FQNEAQ (reference sequence). This CDR3 reads CASTNNELFF. CDR3 nucleotide sequence: TGTGCCAGCACTAACAATGAGCTGTTCTTC.

This clonotype was counted a few times. At one of its ends the junction is not consistent with the germline gene, which may arise from a read error. The CDR3 reads CASSPTVGRYEQYF. For the CDR3, the DNA is TGTGCCAGCAGCCCGACAGTGGGTAGGTACGAGCAATACTTC. The chain has TRBV4-2 and TRBJ2-7, with a tentative D call TRBD1 (5 bases). This CDR3 has 14 residues. CDR1 is LGHNA and CDR2 is YNFKEQ in the germline V gene.

Concerning this clonotype: The CDR3 ends on some other residue instead of the conserved phenylalanine or tryptophan, so this is likely a read error. The chain recombines TRBV29-1 with TRBJ1-5; a weak D match, TRBD1 (5 bases). The CDR3 is 13 amino acids. CDR1 is SQVTM and CDR2 is ANQGSEA in the germline V gene. CDR3 sequence: CSVTQGLNQLQHY. The CDR3 nucleotides read TGCAGCGTTACTCAGGGCCTCAATCAGCTCCAGCATTAT.

About this clonotype: The CDR3 carries no conserved terminal phenylalanine or tryptophan, so it likely arises from a read error. The genes are TRBV6-5 and TRBJ2-1; D may be TRBD2 (5 bases). The J call could be wrong; TRBJ2-7 is a better fit for the DNA end. The CDR3 has 15 amino acids. Germline V gene data show CDR1 as MNHEY and CDR2 as SVGAGI. The DNA of the CDR3 is TGTGCCAGCGGGCAGGACTGGAACGTTGATGGGGAGCAGTACTAC. Protein sequence: CASGQDWNVDGEQYY.

V is TRBV29-1 and J is TRBJ2-1; TRBD2 matches at 9 bases. Trimming took 6 bases from V and 3 from J; bases not matched to a gene: 12. Germline CDR1 SQVTM, CDR2 ANQGSEA. The CDR3 runs 16 residues. The CDR3 DNA sequence: TGCAGCGTCCTTCTTACGACTAGCGGATTCTACAATGAGCAGTTCTTC. It is translated as CSVLLTTSGFYNEQFF.

In the case of this clonotype: An end of the junction differs from the germline gene, which may be a read error. The chain uses TRBV12-3 or TRBV12-4 and TRBJ2-2, with TRBD2 as a possible D gene (5 bases). The CDR3 contains 16 residues. The chain's CDR3 is CTSSLGGSRGTGELFF. The CDR3 nucleotides read TGTACCAGCAGTTTAGGAGGAAGCCGAGGCACCGGGGAGCTGTTTTTT.

As to this clonotype: The junction departs from the called germline gene at one end, perhaps through a read error. The chain carries TRBV5-4 and TRBJ2-7; tentatively, D is TRBD1 or TRBD2 (5 bases each). Germline V CDR1 and CDR2: SGHNT, YYREEE (reference sequence). The CDR3 is 13 residues long. CDR3 loop: CARSLQGAEEQYF. DNA of the CDR3: TGTGCCAGGAGCTTGCAGGGAGCGGAAGAGCAGTACTTC.

About this clonotype: One junction end does not reproduce the germline sequence, and a read error may be involved. This chain connects TRBV4-1 to TRBJ2-7, with 13 bases lining up with TRBD2. Germline values: CDR1 MGHRA, CDR2 YSYEKL. This CDR3 comprises 16 residues. The CDR3 is CASSPLLAGGPGERYF. The CDR3 coding sequence is TGCGCCAGCAGCCCTCTACTAGCGGGAGGGCCTGGGGAGCGGTACTTC.

Notes on this clonotype: The junction differs from germline at one of its ends, possibly a read error. The chain is built from TRBV11-3 and TRBJ2-4, with 14 positions matching TRBD2. The CDR3 is 19 amino acids. CDR1 SGHNT and CDR2 YENEEA come from the germline V gene. DNA for the CDR3: TGTGCCAGCAGCTTTTCCGGGACTAGCGGGAGTGCGAACCAAAACACTCAGTACTTC. Translation: CASSFSGTSGSANQNTQYF.

Comment on this clonotype: A read error is possible here, since a much larger clone lies one base away. The chain couples TRBV28 to TRBJ2-3, with a tentative D call TRBD2 (5 bases). CDR1 and CDR2 from the germline V gene are MDHEN and SYDVKM. With 4 bases removed from V and 5 bases from J, the gap between germline ends came to 19 bases. The CDR3 totals 16 residues. Here the CDR3 reads CASSWVSDEDGDTQYF. Here the CDR3 DNA reads TGTGCCAGCAGTTGGGTTAGCGATGAGGATGGAGATACGCAGTATTTT. Together with reference TRBV28 and TRBJ2-3, the CDR3 gives the full variable domain: DVKVTQSSRYLVKRTGEKVFLECVQDMDHENMFWYRQDPGLGLRLIYFSYDVKMKEKGDIPEGYSVSREKKERFSLILESASTNQTSMYLCASSWVSDEDGDTQYFGPGTRLTVL.

A word on this clonotype: A much larger clone lies one base from this, so it may be a read error. The chain links TRBV20-1 to TRBJ2-7; no clear D gene. CDR3 length: 14 residues. Germline V gives CDR1 DFQATT, CDR2 SNEGSKA (reference sequence). V was trimmed by 1 base and J by 6 bases, leaving 16 bases between them. The CDR3 sequence: CSARVSHLTGEQYF. The DNA of the CDR3 is TGCAGTGCTAGAGTATCCCATCTGACTGGCGAGCAGTACTTC.

As concerns this clonotype: A clone one base away is much larger, so this may be a read error. V gene TRBV5-1 combines with J gene TRBJ1-5; D is unclear. The CDR3 loop spans 11 amino acids. CDR1 and CDR2 from the germline V gene are SGHRS and YFSETQ. CDR3 sequence (DNA): TGCCCCAGCAGCCCCAGTCAGCCCCAGCATTTT. It yields the protein CPSSPSQPQHF.